These 2 T cell receptor beta chains were sequenced from one sample in a study of T-cell memory formation after mild COVID-19. TCRdb ran MiXCR on the 5' RACE reads and lists one entry per CDR3 protein. The sample holds about 360,000 distinct CDR3 sequences, approximately 12% seen once. Sequencing was carried out using PBMCs or a T cell subset sorted from them (not recorded which). The receptors stem from a man between 18 and 29 years old who had mild COVID-19 (a few samples of this study predate the infection). Cell type and time point are not known.

The J gene is TRBJ2-1, the V gene TRBV4-2, with 10 bases fitting TRBD2. V dropped 3 bases and J dropped 15; count of bases not matched to a gene: 8. Germline V gene lookup returns CDR1 LGHNA and CDR2 YNFKEQ. This CDR3 is built from 13 residues. CDR3 region: CASSQSTSGAMFF. CDR3 sequence (DNA): TGTGCCAGCAGCCAGTCCACTAGCGGGGCCATGTTCTTC.

The rearrangement links TRBV20-1 to TRBJ1-4; the D is unclear. The CDR3 runs to 13 residues. Germline V CDR1 and CDR2: DFQATT, SNEGSKA (reference sequence). V was shortened by 6 bases and J by 2 bases, with 10 bases between the two germline ends. The CDR3 reads CSAEQKTNEKLFF. CDR3 in DNA: TGCAGTGCGGAACAGAAGACTAATGAAAAACTGTTTTTT.